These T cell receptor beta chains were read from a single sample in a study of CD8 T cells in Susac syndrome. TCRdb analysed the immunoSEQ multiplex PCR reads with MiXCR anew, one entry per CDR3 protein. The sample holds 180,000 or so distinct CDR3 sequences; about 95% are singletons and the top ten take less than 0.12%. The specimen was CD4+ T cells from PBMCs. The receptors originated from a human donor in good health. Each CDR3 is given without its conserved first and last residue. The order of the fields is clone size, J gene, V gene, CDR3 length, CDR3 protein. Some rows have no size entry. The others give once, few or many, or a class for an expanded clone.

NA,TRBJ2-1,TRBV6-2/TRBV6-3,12,ASSYGRDSDEQF
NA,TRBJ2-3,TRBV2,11,ASSRENTDTQY
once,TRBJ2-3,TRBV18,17,ASIQKTSGRSAHTDTQY
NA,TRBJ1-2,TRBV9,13,ASSVATGGAGGYT
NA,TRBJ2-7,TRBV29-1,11,SVEDPPPYEQY
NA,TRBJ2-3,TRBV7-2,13,ASSPILTITDTQY
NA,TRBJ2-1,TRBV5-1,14,ASSLEGSGKYNEQF
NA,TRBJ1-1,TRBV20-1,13,SASPLDRGDTEAF
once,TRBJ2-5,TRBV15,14,ATSRPGTSSRGTQY
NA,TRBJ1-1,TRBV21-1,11,ASSPARDTEAF
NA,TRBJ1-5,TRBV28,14,ASSDSIGGSNQPQH
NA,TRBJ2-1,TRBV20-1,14,SALQRDKSSYNEQF
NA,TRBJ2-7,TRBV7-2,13,ASSLILQPGNEQY
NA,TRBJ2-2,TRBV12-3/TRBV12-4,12,ASSSTSNTGELF